One T cell receptor beta chain is described in this entry. V lost 5 bases, J lost 7 bases, and 9 bases stayed unmatched. Per the germline V gene, CDR1 is SEHNR and CDR2 is FQNEAQ (reference sequence). CDR3 length equals 15 residues. The data are from a study of cytomegalovirus exposure and HLA in healthy donors. Generated by immunoSEQ multiplex PCR, the TCRdb table keeps only in-frame clones and is missing some. The sample yields 100,000 to 150,000 clones, about 88% seen once. The donors were in the approximately 110-subject validation cohort; that cohort was separate from the roughly 700-subject first cohort.

This chain uses TRBV7-9 with TRBJ1-5; 9 positions match TRBD1. Sequencing used PBMCs. The TCR originated in a woman between 18 and 30 years old in good health and CMV-seronegative. CDR3 in DNA: TGTGCCAGCAGCGGAGGGGACAGGGAGAACCAGCCCCAGCATTTT. Its translation is CASSGGDRENQPQHF.